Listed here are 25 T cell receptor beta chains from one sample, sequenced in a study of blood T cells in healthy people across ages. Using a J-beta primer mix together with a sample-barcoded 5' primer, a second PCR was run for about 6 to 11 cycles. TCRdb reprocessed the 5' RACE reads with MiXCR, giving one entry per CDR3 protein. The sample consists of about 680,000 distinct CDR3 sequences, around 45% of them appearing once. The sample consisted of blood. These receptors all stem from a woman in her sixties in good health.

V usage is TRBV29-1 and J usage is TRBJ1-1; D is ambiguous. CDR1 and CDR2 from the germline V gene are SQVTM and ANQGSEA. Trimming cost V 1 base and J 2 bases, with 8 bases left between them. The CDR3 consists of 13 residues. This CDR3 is CSVEGGANTEAFF. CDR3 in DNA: TGCAGCGTTGAAGGCGGAGCAAACACTGAAGCTTTCTTT.

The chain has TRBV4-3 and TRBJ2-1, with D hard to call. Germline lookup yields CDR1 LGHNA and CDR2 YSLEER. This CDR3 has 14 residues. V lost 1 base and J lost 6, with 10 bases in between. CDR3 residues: CASSQAAGGNEQFF. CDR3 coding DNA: TGCGCCAGCAGCCAAGCAGCTGGCGGCAATGAGCAGTTCTTC.

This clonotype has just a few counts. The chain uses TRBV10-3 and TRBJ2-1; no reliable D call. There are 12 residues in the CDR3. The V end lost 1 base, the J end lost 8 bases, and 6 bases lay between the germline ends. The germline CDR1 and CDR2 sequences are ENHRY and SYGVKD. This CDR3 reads CAISEFGDEQFF. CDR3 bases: TGTGCCATCAGTGAGTTCGGTGATGAGCAGTTCTTC.

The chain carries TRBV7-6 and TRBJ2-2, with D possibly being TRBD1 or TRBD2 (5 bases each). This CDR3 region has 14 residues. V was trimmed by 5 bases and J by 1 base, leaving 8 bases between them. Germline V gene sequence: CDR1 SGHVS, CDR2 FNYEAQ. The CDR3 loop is CASSGGWNTGELFF. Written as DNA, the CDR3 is TGTGCCAGCAGCGGGGGATGGAACACCGGGGAGCTGTTTTTT.

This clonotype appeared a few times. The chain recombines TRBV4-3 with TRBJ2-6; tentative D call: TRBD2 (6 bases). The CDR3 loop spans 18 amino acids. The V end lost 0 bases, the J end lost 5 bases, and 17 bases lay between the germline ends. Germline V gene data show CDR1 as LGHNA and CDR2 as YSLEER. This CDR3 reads CASSQDWVRGSRANVLTF. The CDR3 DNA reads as TGCGCCAGCAGCCAAGATTGGGTCCGGGGGTCCAGGGCCAACGTCCTGACTTTC.

For the CDR3, the DNA is TGTGCCAGCGGACTTCATAGAGTCTCCTACGAGCAGTACTTC. Its protein is CASGLHRVSYEQYF. The chain joins TRBV7-4 to TRBJ2-7; a possible D gene is TRBD2 (5 bases). The V gene's germline CDR1 is SGHVT and CDR2 SQSDAQ. CDR3 length: 14 amino acids. Trimming shortened V by 8 bases and J by 0 bases, and 14 bases separated the two germline ends.

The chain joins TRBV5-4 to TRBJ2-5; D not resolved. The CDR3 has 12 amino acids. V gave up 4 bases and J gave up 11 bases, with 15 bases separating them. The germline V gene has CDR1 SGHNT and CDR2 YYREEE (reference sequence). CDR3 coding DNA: TGTGCCAGCAGCGAAACTTACAATGAGCAGTACTTC. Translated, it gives CASSETYNEQYF. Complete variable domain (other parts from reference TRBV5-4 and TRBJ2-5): ETGVTQSPTHLIKTRGQQVTLRCSSQSGHNTVSWYQQALGQGPQFIFQYYREEENGRGNFPPRFSGLQFPNYSSELNVNALELDDSALYLCASSETYNEQYFGPGTRLLVL.

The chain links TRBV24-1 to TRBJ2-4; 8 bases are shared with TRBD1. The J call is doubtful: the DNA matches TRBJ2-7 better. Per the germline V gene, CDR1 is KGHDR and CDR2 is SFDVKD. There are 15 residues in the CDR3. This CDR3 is CATSERTGRGYEQYF. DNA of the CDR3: TGTGCCACCAGTGAACGGACAGGGAGAGGGTACGAGCAGTACTTC.

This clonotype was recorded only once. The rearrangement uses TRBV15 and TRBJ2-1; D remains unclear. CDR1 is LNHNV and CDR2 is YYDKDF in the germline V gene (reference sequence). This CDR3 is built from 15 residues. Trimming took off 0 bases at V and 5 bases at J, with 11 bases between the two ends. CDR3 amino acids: CATSRDGRKNNEQFF. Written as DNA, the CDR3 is TGTGCCACCAGCAGAGATGGAAGAAAGAACAATGAGCAGTTCTTC.

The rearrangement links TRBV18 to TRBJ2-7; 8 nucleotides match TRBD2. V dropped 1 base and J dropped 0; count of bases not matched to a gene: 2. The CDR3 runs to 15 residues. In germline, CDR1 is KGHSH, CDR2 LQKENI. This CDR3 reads CASSPRREVSYEQYF. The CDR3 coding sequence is TGTGCCAGCTCACCACGGCGGGAGGTCTCCTACGAGCAGTACTTC.

DNA of the CDR3: TGCGCCAGCAGCCAGAGACAGGGAGACTACGAGCAGTACTTC. Translation gives CASSQRQGDYEQYF. The chain joins TRBV4-1 to TRBJ2-4; 7 nucleotides align to TRBD1. The J call may be mistaken, given a closer DNA end match to TRBJ2-7. The CDR3 spans 14 residues. The germline CDR1 and CDR2 sequences are MGHRA and YSYEKL.

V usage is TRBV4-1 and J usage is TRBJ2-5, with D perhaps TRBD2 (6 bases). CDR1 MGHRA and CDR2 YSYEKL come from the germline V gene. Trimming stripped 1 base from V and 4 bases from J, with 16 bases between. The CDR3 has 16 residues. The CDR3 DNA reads TGCGCCAGCAGCCAAGCAGTAGGAGCGGGTCTAGAGACCCAGTACTTC. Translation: CASSQAVGAGLETQYF.

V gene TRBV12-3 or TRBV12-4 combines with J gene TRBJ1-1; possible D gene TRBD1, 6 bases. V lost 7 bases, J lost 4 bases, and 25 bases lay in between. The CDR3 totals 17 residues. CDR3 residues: CASTIRTVAPSGTEAFF. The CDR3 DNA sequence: TGTGCCAGCACCATAAGGACAGTGGCCCCCTCAGGCACTGAAGCTTTCTTT.

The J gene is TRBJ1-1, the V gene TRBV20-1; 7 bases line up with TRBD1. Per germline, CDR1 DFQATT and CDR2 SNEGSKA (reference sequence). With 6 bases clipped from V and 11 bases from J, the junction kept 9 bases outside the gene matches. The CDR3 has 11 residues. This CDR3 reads CSASWTGMAFF. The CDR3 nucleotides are TGCAGTGCCAGCTGGACAGGCATGGCTTTCTTT.

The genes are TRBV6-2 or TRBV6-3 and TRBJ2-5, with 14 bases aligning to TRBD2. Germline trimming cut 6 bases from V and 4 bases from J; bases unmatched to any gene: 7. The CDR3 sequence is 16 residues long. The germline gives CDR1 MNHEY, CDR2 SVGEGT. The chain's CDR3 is CASRQGTSGSAETQYF. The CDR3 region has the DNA TGTGCCAGCAGGCAAGGGACTAGCGGGAGTGCAGAGACCCAGTACTTC.

The CDR3 DNA reads as TGCGCCAGCAAACTCGAGGACGGCGACTATGGCTACACCTTC. This gives the protein CASKLEDGDYGYTF. V and J are TRBV5-1 and TRBJ1-2, with D hard to call. Trimming stripped 6 bases from V and 3 bases from J, with 15 bases between. This CDR3 comprises 14 residues. Germline values: CDR1 SGHRS, CDR2 YFSETQ.

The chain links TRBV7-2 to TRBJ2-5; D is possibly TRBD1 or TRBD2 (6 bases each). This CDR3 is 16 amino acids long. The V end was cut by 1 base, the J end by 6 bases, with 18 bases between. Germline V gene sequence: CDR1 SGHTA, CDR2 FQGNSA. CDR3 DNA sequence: TGTGCCAGCAGCTTAGAAGGGTCCCGGGGGCTGAAGACCCAGTACTTC. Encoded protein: CASSLEGSRGLKTQYF.

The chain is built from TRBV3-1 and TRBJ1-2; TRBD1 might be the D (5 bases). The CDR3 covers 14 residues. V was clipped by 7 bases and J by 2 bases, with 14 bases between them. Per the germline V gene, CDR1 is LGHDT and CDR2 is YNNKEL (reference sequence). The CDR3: CASTRGSGNYGYTF. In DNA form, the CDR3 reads TGTGCCAGCACCCGGGGCAGCGGGAACTATGGCTACACCTTC.

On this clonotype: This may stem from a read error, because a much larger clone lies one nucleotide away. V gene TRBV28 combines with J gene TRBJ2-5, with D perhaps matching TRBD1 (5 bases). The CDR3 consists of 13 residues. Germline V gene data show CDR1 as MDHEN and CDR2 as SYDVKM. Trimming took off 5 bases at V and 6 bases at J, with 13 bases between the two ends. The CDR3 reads CASSVVGAKTQYF. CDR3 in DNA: TGTGCCAGCAGTGTGGTAGGGGCCAAGACCCAGTACTTC.

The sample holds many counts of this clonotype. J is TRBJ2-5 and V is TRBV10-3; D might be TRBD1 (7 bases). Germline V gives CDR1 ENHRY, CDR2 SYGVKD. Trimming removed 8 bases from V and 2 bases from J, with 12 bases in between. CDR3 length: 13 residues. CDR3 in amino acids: CAIQGGFQETQYF. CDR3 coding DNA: TGTGCCATCCAGGGGGGCTTTCAAGAGACCCAGTACTTC.

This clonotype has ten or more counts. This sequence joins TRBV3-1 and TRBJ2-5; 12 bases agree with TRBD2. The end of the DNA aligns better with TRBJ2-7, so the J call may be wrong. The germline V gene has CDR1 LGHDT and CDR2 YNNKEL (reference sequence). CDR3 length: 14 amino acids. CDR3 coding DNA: TGTGCCAGCAGTCAGACTAGCGGGAGCCACGAGCAGTACTTC. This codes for CASSQTSGSHEQYF.

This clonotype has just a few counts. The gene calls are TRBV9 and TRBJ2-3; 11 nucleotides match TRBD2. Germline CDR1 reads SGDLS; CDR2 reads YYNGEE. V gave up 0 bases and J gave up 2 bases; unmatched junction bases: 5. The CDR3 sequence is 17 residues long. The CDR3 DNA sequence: TGTGCCAGCAGCGTAGCCCCGGGACTAGCGGACACAGATACGCAGTATTTT. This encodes CASSVAPGLADTDTQYF.

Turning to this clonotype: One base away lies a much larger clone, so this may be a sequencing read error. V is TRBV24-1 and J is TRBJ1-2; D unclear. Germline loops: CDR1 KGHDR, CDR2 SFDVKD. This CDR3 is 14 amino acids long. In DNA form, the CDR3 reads TGTGCCACCAGTGATGGAGGGTTTAACTATGTCTACACCTTC. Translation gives CATSDGGFNYVYTF.

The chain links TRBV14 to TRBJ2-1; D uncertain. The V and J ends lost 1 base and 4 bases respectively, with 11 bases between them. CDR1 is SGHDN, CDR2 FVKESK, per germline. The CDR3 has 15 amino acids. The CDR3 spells CASSQVPAAYNEQFF. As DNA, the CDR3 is TGTGCCAGCAGCCAAGTGCCGGCAGCTTACAATGAGCAGTTCTTC.

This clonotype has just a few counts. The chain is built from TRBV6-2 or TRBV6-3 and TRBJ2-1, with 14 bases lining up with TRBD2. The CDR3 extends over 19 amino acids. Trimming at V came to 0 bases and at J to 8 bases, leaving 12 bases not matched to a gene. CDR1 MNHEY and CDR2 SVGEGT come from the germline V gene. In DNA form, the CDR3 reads TGTGCCAGCAGTTACTCGATAAAAGGGACTAGCGGGAGATCCCATGAGCAGTTCTTC. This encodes CASSYSIKGTSGRSHEQFF.